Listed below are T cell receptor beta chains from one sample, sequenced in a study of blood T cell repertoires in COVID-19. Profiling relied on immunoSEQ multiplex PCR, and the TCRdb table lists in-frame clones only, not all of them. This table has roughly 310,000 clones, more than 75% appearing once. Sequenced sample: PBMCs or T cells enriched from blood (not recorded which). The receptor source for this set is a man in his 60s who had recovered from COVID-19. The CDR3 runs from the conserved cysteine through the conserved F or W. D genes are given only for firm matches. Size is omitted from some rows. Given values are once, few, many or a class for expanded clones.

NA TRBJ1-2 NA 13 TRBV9 CASSVEQGHGYTF TGTGCCAGCAGCGTAGAACAGGGTCATGGCTACACCTTC
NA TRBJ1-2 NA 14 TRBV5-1 CASSNSQANYGYTF TGCGCCAGCAGCAACAGCCAAGCTAACTATGGCTACACCTTC
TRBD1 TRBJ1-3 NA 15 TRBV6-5 CASRLQGISGNTIYF TGTGCCAGCAGGTTACAGGGGATCTCTGGAAACACCATATATTTT
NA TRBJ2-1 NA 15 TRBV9 CASSPPARSDNEQFF TGTGCCAGCAGCCCCCCCGCGCGATCGGACAATGAGCAGTTCTTC
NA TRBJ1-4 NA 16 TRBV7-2 CASSFRGLGANEKLFF TGTGCCAGCAGCTTCAGGGGCCTGGGGGCTAATGAAAAACTGTTTTTT
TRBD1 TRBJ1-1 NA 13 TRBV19 CASKTGHGTEAFF TGTGCCAGTAAGACAGGGCACGGCACTGAAGCTTTCTTT
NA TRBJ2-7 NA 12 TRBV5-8 CASSLLRVKQYF TGTGCCAGCAGCTTGTTGCGGGTGAAGCAGTACTTC
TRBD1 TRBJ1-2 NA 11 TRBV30 CAWGTGAGYTF TGTGCCTGGGGTACAGGGGCTGGCTACACCTTC
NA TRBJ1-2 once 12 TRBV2 CASSFDSYGYTF TGTGCCAGCAGCTTCGACAGCTATGGCTACACCTTC
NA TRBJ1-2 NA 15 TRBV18 CASSPPSSDGYGYTF TGTGCCAGCTCACCACCATCCTCCGACGGGTACGGCTACACCTTC